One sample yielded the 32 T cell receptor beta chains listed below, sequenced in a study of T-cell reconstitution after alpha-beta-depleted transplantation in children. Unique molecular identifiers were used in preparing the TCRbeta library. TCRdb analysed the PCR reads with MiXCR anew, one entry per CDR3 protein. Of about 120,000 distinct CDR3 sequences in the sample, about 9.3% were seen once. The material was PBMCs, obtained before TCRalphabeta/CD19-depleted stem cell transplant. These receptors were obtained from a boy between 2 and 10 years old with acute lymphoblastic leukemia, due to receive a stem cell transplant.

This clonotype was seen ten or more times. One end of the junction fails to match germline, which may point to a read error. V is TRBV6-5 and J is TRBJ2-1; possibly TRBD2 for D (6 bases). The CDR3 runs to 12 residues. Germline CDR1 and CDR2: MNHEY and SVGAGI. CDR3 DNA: TGTGCCAGCAGTTACTCTTCTAGCGCTCAAGTCTTC. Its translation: CASSYSSSAQVF.

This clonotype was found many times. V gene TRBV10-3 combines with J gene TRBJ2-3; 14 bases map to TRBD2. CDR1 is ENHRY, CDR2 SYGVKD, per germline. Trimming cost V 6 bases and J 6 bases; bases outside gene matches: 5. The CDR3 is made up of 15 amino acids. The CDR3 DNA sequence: TGTGCCATCAGGGGGGGACTAGCGGGAGCGGATACGCAGTATTTT. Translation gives CAIRGGLAGADTQYF.

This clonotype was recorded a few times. In DNA, the CDR3 is TGTGCCAGCAGTTGGTTAGCGGGAACGCAGACCCAGTACTTC. Translated: CASSWLAGTQTQYF. V gene TRBV28 combines with J gene TRBJ2-5; 8 positions agree with TRBD2. This CDR3 contains 14 residues. Trimming took 4 bases from V and 6 from J; bases not matched to a gene: 7. Germline-derived CDR1 and CDR2 are MDHEN and SYDVKM.

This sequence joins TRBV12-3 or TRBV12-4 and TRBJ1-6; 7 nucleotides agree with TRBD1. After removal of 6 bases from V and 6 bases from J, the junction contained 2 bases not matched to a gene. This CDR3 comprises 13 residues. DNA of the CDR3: TGTGCCAGCAGCAGGGGGTCTAATTCACCCCTCCACTTT. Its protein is CASSRGSNSPLHF.

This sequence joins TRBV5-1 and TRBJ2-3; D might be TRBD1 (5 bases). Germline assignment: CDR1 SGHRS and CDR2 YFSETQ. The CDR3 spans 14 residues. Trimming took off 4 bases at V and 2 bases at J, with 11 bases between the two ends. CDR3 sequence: CASSTAQVTDTQYF. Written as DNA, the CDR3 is TGCGCCAGCAGCACGGCACAGGTCACAGATACGCAGTATTTT.

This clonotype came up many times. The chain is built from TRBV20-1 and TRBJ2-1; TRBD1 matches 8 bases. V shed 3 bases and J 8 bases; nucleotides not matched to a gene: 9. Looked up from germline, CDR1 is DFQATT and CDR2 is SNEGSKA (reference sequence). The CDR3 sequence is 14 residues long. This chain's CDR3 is CSASLPGTGDEQFF. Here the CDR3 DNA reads TGCAGTGCTAGCCTCCCCGGGACAGGCGATGAGCAGTTCTTC.

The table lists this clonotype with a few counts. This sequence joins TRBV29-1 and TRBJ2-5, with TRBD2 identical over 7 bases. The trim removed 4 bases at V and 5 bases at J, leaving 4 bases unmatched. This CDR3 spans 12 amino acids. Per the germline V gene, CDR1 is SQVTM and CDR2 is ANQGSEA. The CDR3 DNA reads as TGCAGCGTTGCTAGCGGTGGGGAGACCCAGTACTTC. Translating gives CSVASGGETQYF.

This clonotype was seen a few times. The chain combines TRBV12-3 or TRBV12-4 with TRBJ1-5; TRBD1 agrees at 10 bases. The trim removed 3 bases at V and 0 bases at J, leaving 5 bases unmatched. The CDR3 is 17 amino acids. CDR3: CASSFWTGGDSNQPQHF. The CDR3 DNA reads TGTGCCAGCAGTTTCTGGACAGGGGGGGATAGCAATCAGCCCCAGCATTTT.

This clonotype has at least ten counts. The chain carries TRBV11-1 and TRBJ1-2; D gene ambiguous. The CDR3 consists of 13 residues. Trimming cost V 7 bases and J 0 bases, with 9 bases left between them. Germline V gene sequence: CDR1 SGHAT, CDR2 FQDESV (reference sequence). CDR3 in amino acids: CASTSYSNYGYTF. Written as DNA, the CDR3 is TGTGCCAGCACGAGTTATTCTAACTATGGCTACACCTTC.

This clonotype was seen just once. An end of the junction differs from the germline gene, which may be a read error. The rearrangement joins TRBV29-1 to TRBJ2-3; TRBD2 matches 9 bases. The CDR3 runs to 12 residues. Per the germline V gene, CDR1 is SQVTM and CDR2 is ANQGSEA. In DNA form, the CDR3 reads TGCAGCGTTGATATTCTTGGCGGGGGGGATCGATTT. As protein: CSVDILGGGDRF.

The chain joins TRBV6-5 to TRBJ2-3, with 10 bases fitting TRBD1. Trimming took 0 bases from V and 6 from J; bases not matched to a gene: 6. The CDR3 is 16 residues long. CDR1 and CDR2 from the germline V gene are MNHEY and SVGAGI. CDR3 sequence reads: CASSYSGTGVLDTQYF. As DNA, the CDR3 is TGTGCCAGCAGTTACTCCGGGACAGGGGTTCTTGATACGCAGTATTTT.

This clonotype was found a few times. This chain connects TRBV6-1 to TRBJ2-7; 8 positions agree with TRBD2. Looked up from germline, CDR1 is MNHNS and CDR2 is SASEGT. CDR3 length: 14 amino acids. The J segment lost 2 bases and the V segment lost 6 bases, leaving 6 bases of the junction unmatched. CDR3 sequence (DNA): TGTGCCAGCAGCCGAGCGGGAGAAACCTACGAGCAGTACTTC. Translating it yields CASSRAGETYEQYF.

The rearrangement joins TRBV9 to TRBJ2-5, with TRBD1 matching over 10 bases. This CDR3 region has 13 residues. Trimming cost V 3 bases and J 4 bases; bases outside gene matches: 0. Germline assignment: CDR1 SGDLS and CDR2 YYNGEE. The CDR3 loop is CASSGDRGETQYF. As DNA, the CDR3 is TGTGCCAGCAGCGGGGACAGGGGAGAGACCCAGTACTTC. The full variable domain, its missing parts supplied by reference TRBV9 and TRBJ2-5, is DSGVTQTPKHLITATGQRVTLRCSPRSGDLSVYWYQQSLDQGLQFLIQYYNGEERAKGNILERFSAQQFPDLHSELNLSSLELGDSALYFCASSGDRGETQYFGPGTRLLVL.

The CDR3 loop reads CATSDSDATDTQYF. In DNA, the CDR3 is TGTGCCACCAGTGATTCCGACGCCACAGATACGCAGTATTTT. The chain uses TRBV24-1 and TRBJ2-3; D remains ambiguous. Germline CDR1 reads KGHDR; CDR2 reads SFDVKD. V was cut by 2 bases and J by 2 bases, with 7 bases left in between. The CDR3 is made up of 14 amino acids.

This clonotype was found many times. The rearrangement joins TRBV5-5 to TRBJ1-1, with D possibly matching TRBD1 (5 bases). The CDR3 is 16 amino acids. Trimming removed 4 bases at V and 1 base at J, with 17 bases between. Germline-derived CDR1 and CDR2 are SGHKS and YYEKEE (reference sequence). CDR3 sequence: CASSANLGLENTEAFF. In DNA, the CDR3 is TGTGCCAGCAGCGCGAATTTGGGACTCGAGAACACTGAAGCTTTCTTT. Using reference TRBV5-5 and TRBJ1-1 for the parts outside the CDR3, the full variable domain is DAGVTQSPTHLIKTRGQQVTLRCSPISGHKSVSWYQQVLGQGPQFIFQYYEKEERGRGNFPDRFSARQFPNYSSELNVNALLLGDSALYLCASSANLGLENTEAFFGQGTRLTVV.

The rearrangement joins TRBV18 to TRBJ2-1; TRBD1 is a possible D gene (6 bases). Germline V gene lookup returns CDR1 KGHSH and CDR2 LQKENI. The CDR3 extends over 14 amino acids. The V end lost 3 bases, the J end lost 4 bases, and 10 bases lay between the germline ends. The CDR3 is CASSPRGSYNEQFF. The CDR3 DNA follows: TGTGCCAGCTCACCCAGGGGATCGTACAATGAGCAGTTCTTC.

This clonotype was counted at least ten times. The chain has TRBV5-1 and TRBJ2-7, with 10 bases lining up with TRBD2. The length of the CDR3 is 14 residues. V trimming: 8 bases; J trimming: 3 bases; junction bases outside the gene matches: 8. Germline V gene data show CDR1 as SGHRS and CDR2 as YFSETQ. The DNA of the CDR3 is TGCGCCAGTTCACTAGCGGGGCCATACTACGAGCAGTACTTC. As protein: CASSLAGPYYEQYF.

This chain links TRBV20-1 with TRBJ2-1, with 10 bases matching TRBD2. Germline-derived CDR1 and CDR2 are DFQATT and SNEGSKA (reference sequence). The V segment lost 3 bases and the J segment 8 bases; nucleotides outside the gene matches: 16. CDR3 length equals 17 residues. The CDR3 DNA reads TGCAGTGCTAGCCCGGTGCCTAGCGGGAGCTCATTGGATGAGCAGTTCTTC. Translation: CSASPVPSGSSLDEQFF.

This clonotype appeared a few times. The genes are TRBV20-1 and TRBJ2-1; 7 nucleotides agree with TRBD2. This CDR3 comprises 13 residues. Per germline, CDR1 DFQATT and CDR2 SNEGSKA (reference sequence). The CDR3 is CSARTSSYNEQFF. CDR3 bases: TGCAGCGCCCGGACTAGCTCCTACAATGAGCAGTTCTTC.

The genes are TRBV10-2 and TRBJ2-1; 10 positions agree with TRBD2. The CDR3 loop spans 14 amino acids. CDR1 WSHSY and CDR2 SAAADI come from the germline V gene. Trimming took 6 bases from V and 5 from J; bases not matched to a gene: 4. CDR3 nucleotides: TGCGCCAGCAGCGGACTAGCGGCAAACAATGAGCAGTTCTTC. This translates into CASSGLAANNEQFF.

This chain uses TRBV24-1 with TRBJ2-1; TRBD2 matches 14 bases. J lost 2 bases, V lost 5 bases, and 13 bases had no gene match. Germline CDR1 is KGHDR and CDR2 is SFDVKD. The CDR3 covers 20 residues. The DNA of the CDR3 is TGTGCCACCAGTGGACCGGGACTAGCGGGAGAGGGCGGGGCCTACAATGAGCAGTTCTTC. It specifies CATSGPGLAGEGGAYNEQFF.

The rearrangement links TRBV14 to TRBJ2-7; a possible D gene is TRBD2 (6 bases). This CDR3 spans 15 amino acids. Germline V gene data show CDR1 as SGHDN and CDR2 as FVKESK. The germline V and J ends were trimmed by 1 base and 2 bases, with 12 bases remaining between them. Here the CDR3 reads CASSQALSGTYEQYF. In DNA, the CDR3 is TGTGCCAGCAGCCAAGCTCTTAGCGGTACCTACGAGCAGTACTTC.

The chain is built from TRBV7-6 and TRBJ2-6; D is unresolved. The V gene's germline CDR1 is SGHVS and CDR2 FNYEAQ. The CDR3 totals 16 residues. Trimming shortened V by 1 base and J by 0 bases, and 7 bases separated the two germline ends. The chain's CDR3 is CASSLVPDSGANVLTF. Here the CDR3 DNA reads TGTGCCAGCAGCTTAGTACCGGACTCTGGGGCCAACGTCCTGACTTTC. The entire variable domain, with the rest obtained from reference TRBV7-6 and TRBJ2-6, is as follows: GAGVSQSPRYKVTKRGQDVALRCDPISGHVSLYWYRQALGQGPEFLTYFNYEAQQDKSGLPNDRFSAERPEGSISTLTIQRTEQRDSAMYRCASSLVPDSGANVLTFGAGSRLTVL.

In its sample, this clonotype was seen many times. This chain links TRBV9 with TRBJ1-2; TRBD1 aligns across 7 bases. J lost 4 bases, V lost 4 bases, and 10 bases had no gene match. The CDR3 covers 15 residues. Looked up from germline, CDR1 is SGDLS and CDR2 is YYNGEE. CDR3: CASSTGQDLGYGYTF. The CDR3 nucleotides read TGTGCCAGCAGCACCGGACAGGATTTAGGCTATGGCTACACCTTC.

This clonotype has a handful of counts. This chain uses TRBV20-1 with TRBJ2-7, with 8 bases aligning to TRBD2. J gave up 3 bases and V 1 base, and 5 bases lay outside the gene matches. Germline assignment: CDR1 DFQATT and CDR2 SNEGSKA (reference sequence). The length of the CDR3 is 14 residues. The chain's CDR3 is CSARGLREGYEQYF. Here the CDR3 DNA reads TGCAGTGCTAGAGGGCTCCGGGAGGGCTACGAGCAGTACTTC.

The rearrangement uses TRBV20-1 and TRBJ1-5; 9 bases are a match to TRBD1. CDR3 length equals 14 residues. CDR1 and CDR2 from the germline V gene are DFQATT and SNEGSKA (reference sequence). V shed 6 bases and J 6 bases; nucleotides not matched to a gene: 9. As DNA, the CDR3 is TGCAGTGCATCAAAACAGGGGGCTTTTCAGCCCCAGCATTTT. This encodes CSASKQGAFQPQHF.

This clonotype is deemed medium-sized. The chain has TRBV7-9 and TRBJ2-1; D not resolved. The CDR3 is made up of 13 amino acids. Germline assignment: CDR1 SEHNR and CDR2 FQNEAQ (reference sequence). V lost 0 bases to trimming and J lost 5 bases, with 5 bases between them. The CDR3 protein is CASSLAWDNEQFF. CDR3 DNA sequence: TGTGCCAGCAGCTTAGCGTGGGACAATGAGCAGTTCTTC.

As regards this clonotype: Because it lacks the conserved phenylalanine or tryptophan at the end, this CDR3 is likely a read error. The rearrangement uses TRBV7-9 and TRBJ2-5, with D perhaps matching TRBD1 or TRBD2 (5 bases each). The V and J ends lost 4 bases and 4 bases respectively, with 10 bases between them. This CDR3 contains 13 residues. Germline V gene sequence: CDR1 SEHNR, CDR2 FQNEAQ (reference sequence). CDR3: CASSSVGGETQYL. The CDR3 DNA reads TGTGCCAGCAGCTCAGTTGGGGGAGAGACCCAGTACCTC.

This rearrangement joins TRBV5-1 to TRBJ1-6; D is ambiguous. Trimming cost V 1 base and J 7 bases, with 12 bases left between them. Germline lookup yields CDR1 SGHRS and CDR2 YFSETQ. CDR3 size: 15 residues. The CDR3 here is CASSLSQTPNSPLHF. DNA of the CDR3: TGCGCCAGCAGCTTGTCACAGACACCGAATTCACCCCTCCACTTT.

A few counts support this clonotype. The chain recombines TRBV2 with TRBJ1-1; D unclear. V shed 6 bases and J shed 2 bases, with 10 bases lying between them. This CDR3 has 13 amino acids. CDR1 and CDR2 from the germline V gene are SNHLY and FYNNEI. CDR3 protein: CASRTFENTEAFF. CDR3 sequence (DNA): TGTGCCAGCAGGACATTTGAAAACACTGAAGCTTTCTTT.

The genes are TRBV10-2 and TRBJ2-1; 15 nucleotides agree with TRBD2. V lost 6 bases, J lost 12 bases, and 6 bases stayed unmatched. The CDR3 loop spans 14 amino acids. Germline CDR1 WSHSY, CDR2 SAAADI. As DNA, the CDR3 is TGCGCCAGCAGAATTGGGACTAGCGGGAGGTTGCAGTTCTTC. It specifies CASRIGTSGRLQFF.

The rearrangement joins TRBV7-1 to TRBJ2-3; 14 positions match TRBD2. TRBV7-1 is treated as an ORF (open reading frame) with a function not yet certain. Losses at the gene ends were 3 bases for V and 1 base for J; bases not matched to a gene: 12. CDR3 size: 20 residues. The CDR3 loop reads CASSSSPGTSGRARTDTQYF. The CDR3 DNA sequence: TGTGCCAGCAGCTCCAGTCCTGGGACTAGCGGGAGAGCTCGCACAGATACGCAGTATTTT.